The rows below give T cell receptor beta chains drawn from one sample of a study of response to subunit inactivated influenza vaccine. MiXCR was run by TCRdb on the RT-PCR reads, yielding one entry per CDR3 protein. The sample carries roughly 700,000 distinct CDR3 sequences, approximately 13% recorded once. The sample consisted of PBMCs from blood, taken less than 15 days before vaccination. These receptors were collected from a man between 50 and 59 years old who received an inactivated influenza vaccine. The CDR3 runs from the conserved cysteine through the conserved F or W. The listing skips clone size in some rows; elsewhere it reads once, few, many or a size class.

clone size	V gene	J gene	CDR3 protein
NA	TRBV5-1	TRBJ1-2	CASSLTQDNYGYTF
NA	TRBV5-5	TRBJ2-1	CASSSEDYFVAGVDEQFF
many	TRBV9	TRBJ2-1	CASSVVGTGYNEQFF
NA	TRBV7-2	TRBJ2-2	CASSLSGTSGRVGELFF
few	TRBV20-1	TRBJ2-1	CSAPVRTTPYNEQFF
NA	TRBV27	TRBJ2-1	CASIPGGAGLSGIFWDEQFF
many	TRBV30	TRBJ2-3	CAWSEALGRGYYTDTQYF
few	TRBV6-5	TRBJ2-1	CASSYSRGPSYNEQFF
many	TRBV4-2	TRBJ2-3	CASSQRDSTDTQYF
few	TRBV29-1	TRBJ2-1	CSAYTHSYNEQFF
few	TRBV12-3/TRBV12-4	TRBJ2-7	CASSRQGFTYEQYF
NA	TRBV9	TRBJ2-5	CASGAGGFVETQYF
few	TRBV7-9	TRBJ1-4	CASSTLRSRGNNEKLFF
few	TRBV20-1	TRBJ2-7	CSAPRDLYEQYF
NA	TRBV20-1	TRBJ2-1	CSARVTAKEEQFF
few	TRBV7-2	TRBJ2-2	CASSLETGGLFF
few	TRBV6-1	TRBJ2-2	CASSVSGAYTGELFF
NA	TRBV11-2	TRBJ2-3	CASSQRSGGPSSTDTQYF
many	TRBV12-3/TRBV12-4	TRBJ1-1	CASSLGANTEAFF
few	TRBV28	TRBJ2-4	CASSLAGDAKNIQYF
NA	TRBV29-1	TRBJ2-7	CSVELVGHGYEQYF
few	TRBV18	TRBJ2-3	CASSQDRGTTDTQYF
few	TRBV11-1	TRBJ2-3	CASSSEGSGADTQYF
NA	TRBV29-1	TRBJ1-4	CSVGGTNEKLFF
few	TRBV2	TRBJ2-1	CASSERGNEQFF
few	TRBV28	TRBJ2-3	CASSLNGLAGADTQYF
NA	TRBV20-1	TRBJ1-2	CSATGTGSYGYTF
few	TRBV4-3	TRBJ2-1	CASSQDGGATGEQFF
many	TRBV20-1	TRBJ2-7	CSARPYREITEQYF
NA	TRBV11-2	TRBJ1-2	CASTELGSHYGYTF
few	TRBV27	TRBJ2-7	CASSLLGGAEYEQYF
few	TRBV9	TRBJ1-2	CASSVGTGADGYTF
NA	TRBV20-1	TRBJ1-1	CSARVGGLNTEAFF
few	TRBV20-1	TRBJ2-1	CSARAAGGPRPYNEQFF
few	TRBV5-6	TRBJ2-7	CASSSNRASYEQYF
NA	TRBV3-1	TRBJ2-1	CASSQVSNEQFF
many	TRBV29-1	TRBJ1-1	CSVVTEGTEAFF
NA	TRBV7-8	TRBJ2-2	CASSLLAGGPVSTGELFF
NA	TRBV12-3/TRBV12-4	TRBJ2-5	CASSFGTRTETQYF
few	TRBV4-3	TRBJ2-1	CASSHYGGPFDEQFF
few	TRBV5-1	TRBJ2-3	CASSLVLAASTDTQYF
NA	TRBV28	TRBJ2-1	CASSYRVSYNEQFF
few	TRBV5-1	TRBJ1-4	CASSLEPGNEKLFF
few	TRBV2	TRBJ2-5	CASSWERGQETQYF
NA	TRBV6-2/TRBV6-3	TRBJ2-7	CASRPGTSDREQYF
NA	TRBV7-2	TRBJ2-5	CASSLGARGDFKETQYF
NA	TRBV5-1	TRBJ2-2	CASSLMGLRNTGELFF
NA	TRBV20-1	TRBJ2-2	CSAREPTRPYGELFF
NA	TRBV7-2	TRBJ2-7	CASSLAGQGGYEQYF
NA	TRBV28	TRBJ1-4	CASSSLRGRNEKLFF
NA	TRBV5-1	TRBJ1-2	CASSLGSLANYGYTF